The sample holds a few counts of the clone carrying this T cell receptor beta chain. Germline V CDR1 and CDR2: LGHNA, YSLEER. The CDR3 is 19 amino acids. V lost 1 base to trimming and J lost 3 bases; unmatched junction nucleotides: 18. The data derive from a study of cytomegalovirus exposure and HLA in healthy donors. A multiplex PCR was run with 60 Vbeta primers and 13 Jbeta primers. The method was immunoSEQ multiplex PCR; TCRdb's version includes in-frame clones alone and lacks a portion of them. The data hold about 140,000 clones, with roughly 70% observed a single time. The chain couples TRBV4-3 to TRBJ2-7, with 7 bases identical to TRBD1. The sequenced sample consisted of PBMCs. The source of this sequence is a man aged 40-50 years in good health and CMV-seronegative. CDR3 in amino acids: CASSQGIKWRQGQNYEQYF. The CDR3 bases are TGCGCCAGCAGCCAAGGGATAAAATGGAGACAGGGACAGAACTACGAGCAGTACTTC.